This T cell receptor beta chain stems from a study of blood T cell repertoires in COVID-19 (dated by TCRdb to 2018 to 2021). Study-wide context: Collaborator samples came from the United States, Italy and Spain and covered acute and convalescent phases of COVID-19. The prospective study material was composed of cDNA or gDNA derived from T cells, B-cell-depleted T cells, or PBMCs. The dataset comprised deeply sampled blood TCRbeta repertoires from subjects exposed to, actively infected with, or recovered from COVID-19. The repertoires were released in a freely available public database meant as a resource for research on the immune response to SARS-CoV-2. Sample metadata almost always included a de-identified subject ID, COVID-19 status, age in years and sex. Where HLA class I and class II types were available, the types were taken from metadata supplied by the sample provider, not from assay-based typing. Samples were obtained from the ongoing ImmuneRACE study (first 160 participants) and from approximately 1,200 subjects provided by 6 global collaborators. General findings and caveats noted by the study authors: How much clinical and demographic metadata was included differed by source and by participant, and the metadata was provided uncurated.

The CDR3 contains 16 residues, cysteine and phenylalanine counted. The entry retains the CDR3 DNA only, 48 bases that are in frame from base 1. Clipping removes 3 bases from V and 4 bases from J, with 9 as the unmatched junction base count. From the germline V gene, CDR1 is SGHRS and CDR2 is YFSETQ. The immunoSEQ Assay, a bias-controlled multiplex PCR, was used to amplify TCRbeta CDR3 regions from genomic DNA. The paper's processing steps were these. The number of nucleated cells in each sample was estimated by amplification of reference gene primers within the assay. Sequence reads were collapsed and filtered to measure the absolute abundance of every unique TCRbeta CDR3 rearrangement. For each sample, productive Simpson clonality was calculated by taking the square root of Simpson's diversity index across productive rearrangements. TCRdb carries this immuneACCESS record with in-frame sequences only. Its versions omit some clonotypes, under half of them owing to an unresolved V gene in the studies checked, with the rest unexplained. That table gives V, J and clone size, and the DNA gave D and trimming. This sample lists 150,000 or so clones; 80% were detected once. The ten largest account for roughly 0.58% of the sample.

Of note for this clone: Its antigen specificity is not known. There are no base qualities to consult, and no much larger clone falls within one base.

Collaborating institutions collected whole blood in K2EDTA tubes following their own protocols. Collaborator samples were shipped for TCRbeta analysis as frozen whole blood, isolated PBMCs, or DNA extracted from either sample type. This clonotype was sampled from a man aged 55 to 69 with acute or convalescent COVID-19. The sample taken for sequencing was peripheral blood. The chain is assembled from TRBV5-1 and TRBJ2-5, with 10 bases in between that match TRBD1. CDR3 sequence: CASSSTGGVFGETQYF. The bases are TGCGCCAGCAGCTCGACAGGGGGCGTATTTGGAGAGACCCAGTACTTC.